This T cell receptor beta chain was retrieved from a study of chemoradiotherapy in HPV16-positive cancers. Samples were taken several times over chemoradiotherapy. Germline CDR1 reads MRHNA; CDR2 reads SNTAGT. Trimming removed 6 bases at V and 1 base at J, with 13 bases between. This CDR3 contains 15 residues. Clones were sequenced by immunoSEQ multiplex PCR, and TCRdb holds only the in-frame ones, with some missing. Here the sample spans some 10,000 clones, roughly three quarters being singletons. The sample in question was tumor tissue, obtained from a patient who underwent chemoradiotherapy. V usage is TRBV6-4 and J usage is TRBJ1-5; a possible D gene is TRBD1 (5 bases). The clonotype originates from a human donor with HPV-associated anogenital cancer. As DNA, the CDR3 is TGTGCCAGCAGACCGCGTGGGGGGAGCAATCAGCCCCAGCATTTT. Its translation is CASRPRGGSNQPQHF.